This TCR beta chain was recorded in a study of T cells in localized non-small cell lung cancer. Sequencing used immunoSEQ multiplex PCR; TCRdb keeps in-frame clones, though not all of them. The data show 1,200 to 1,500 clones, roughly 22% seen once. The source is a female donor over 55 with stage II squamous cell lung carcinoma. The sample consisted of normal lung tissue next to the tumor, taken before any cancer treatment.

In nucleotides, the CDR3 is TGTGCCAGCAGTCAGACACTGTTCGGAGATACGCAGTATTTT. As protein: CASSQTLFGDTQYF. The chain employs TRBV6-8 and TRBJ2-3; D remains unclear. Germline CDR1 reads MNHGY; CDR2 reads SAAAGT. The CDR3 contains 14 residues. Trimming took 5 bases from V and 5 from J, leaving 14 bases between them.